This TCR beta chain was identified during a study of shared clonotypes between healthy human individuals. Overall study context: The donor pool was made up of a couple of women and a few men aged 18 to 49.

Researchers ran the assay at a deep level. Data came from immunoSEQ multiplex PCR; TCRdb stores just in-frame clones and leaves some out. Of around 1.6 million clones in the sample, 95% to 99% were seen once. The germline CDR1 and CDR2 sequences are MNHEY and SVGAGI. This CDR3 is built from 15 residues. V dropped 1 base and J dropped 0 bases, with 10 bases sitting between them. What was sequenced was naive CD4+ T cells sorted from blood. Subset here: CD45RA+ positively selected. The chain carries TRBV6-5 and TRBJ2-7; perhaps TRBD1 as D (5 bases). This sequence originates from a man aged 25-45 years in good health. This chain's CDR3 is CASSYWQGSSYEQYF. In nucleotides, the CDR3 is TGTGCCAGCAGTTACTGGCAGGGAAGCTCCTACGAGCAGTACTTC.